This TCR beta chain was sequenced during a study of T cells after yellow fever vaccination. Per germline, CDR1 MDHEN and CDR2 SYDVKM. CDR3 length: 12 residues. Trimming removed 4 bases from V and 7 bases from J, with 10 bases in between. Regarding this clonotype: Its target is not known.

TCRdb recomputed calls from the 5' RACE reads with MiXCR, one row per CDR3 protein. This sample carries under 700,000 distinct CDR3 sequences, about 15% of them seen once, and the ten largest clones take 17%. Findings and limits, study-wide: A small share of clonotypes appeared in both CD4 and CD8 compartments.

V is TRBV28 and J is TRBJ1-1; no clear D. The clonotype originates from a man between 18 and 29 years old who received the YFV17D yellow fever vaccine. The sequenced sample was PBMCs, obtained less than 6 days after the first yellow fever vaccination. This CDR3 is CASSSRIFEAFF. CDR3 DNA: TGTGCCAGCAGTTCAAGGATCTTTGAAGCTTTCTTT. Drawing the rest from reference TRBV28 and TRBJ1-1, the complete variable domain is DVKVTQSSRYLVKRTGEKVFLECVQDMDHENMFWYRQDPGLGLRLIYFSYDVKMKEKGDIPEGYSVSREKKERFSLILESASTNQTSMYLCASSSRIFEAFFGQGTRLTVV.